The entry below gives a single T cell receptor (beta chain) sequence along with its context. What it recognizes is unknown. Every contributor of samples was a Caucasian grown-up residing in Nashville, Tennessee. Both subsets, CD45RA+ naive and CD45RA-negative memory, were split from the CD4+ cells. These data are taken from a study of shared clonotypes between healthy human individuals. Study-wide findings and caveats: In general, naive subsets displayed greater estimated richness than memory subsets did.

CDR3 length: 16 amino acids. Germline V gene sequence: CDR1 SGHVS, CDR2 FQNEAQ. The germline V and J ends were trimmed by 5 bases and 2 bases, with 17 bases remaining between them. The repertoire was sequenced with immunoSEQ multiplex PCR; TCRdb's copy has only in-frame clones and lacks some. The table has more than 150,000 clones, 85% to 95% seen once. Sequences were obtained from naive CD4+ T cells sorted from blood. The subset: CD45RA+ positively selected. This sequence originates from a woman aged 30 to 39 in good health. The rearrangement links TRBV7-8 to TRBJ2-3; either TRBD1 or TRBD2 may supply D (6 bases each). CDR3 in amino acids: CASSRTRGANTDTQYF. CDR3 bases: TGTGCCAGCAGCCGGACAAGGGGGGCTAACACAGATACGCAGTATTTT. The whole variable domain, filled in from reference TRBV7-8 and TRBJ2-3, reads GAGVSQSPRYKVAKRGQDVALRCDPISGHVSLFWYQQALGQGPEFLTYFQNEAQLDKSGLPSDRFFAERPEGSVSTLKIQRTQQEDSAVYLCASSRTRGANTDTQYFGPGTRLTVL.